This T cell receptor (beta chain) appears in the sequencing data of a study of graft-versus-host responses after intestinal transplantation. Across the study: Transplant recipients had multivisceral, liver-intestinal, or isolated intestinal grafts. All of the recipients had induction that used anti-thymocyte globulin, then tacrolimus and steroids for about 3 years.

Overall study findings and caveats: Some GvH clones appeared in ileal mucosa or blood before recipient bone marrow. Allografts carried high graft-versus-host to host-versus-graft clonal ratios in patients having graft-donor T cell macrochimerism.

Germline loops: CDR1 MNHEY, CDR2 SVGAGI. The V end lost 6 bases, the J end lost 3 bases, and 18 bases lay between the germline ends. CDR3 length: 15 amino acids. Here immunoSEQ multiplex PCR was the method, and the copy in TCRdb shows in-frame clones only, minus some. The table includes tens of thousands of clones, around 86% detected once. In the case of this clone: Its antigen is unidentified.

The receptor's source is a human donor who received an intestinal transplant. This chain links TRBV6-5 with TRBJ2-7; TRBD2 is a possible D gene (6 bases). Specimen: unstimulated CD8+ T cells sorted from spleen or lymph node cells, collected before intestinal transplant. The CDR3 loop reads CASSGRDAGLYEQYF. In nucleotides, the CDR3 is TGTGCCAGCAGCGGGCGCGATGCGGGGCTCTACGAGCAGTACTTC.